The clone carrying this T cell receptor beta chain appeared once. The data derive from a study of shared clonotypes between healthy human individuals. This CDR3 spans 15 amino acids. From germline, CDR1 is MNHEY and CDR2 SMNVEV (reference sequence). With 8 bases clipped from V and 1 base from J, the junction kept 7 bases outside the gene matches. Researchers partitioned CD4+ cells into CD45RA+ naive and CD45RA-negative memory subsets. The data were produced by immunoSEQ multiplex PCR, yet TCRdb's version contains in-frame clones alone and is incomplete. The sample holds a few million clones, just over 90% seen once.

This sequence was found in a man aged 18 to 30 in good health. Some clones in this sample may be carry-over from other donors' samples. The specimen was naive CD4+ T cells from PBMCs. Subset here: CD45RA+ positively selected. The chain is built from TRBV27 and TRBJ2-1; 8 nucleotides agree with TRBD2. This chain's CDR3 is CASSRAGGSYNEQFF. The CDR3 DNA reads as TGTGCCAGCTCCCGGGCGGGAGGATCCTACAATGAGCAGTTCTTC.